Below are 32 T cell receptor beta chains sequenced from a single sample in a study of blood T cell repertoires in COVID-19. The assay was immunoSEQ multiplex PCR, and TCRdb's table has in-frame clones only and misses some. The repertoire has about 260,000 clones, roughly 84% of them found once; the top ten carry around 4%. Sequenced material: peripheral blood. These receptors all stem from a man between 60 and 75 years old with acute or convalescent COVID-19.

V is TRBV6-6 and J is TRBJ1-6; 8 bases map to TRBD1. V was pared by 2 bases and J by 8 bases, with 8 bases of the junction left unmatched. This CDR3 is 16 amino acids long. Germline assignment: CDR1 MNHNY and CDR2 SVGAGI (reference sequence). The CDR3 sequence: CASSYPRTGSDSPLHF. The CDR3 DNA reads TGTGCCAGCAGTTACCCCCGGACAGGGTCGGATTCACCCCTCCACTTT.

This chain connects TRBV29-1 to TRBJ2-1; 9 bases match TRBD2. The CDR3 totals 15 residues. Germline CDR1 SQVTM, CDR2 ANQGSEA. Losses at the gene ends were 4 bases for V and 2 bases for J; bases not matched to a gene: 6. The CDR3 spells CSVVLAGATYNEQFF. The CDR3 nucleotides are TGCAGCGTTGTTTTAGCGGGAGCGACCTACAATGAGCAGTTCTTC.

The J gene is TRBJ2-3, the V gene TRBV5-1; tentatively, D is TRBD2 (6 bases). CDR3 size: 20 residues. Trimming took off 1 base at V and 0 bases at J, with 24 bases between the two ends. Germline values: CDR1 SGHRS, CDR2 YFSETQ. CDR3 sequence reads: CASSLRGRGARIPSTDTQYF. The CDR3 nucleotides are TGCGCCAGCAGCTTGCGGGGACGCGGGGCTCGAATCCCCAGCACAGATACGCAGTATTTT. The whole variable domain, remainder taken from reference TRBV5-1 and TRBJ2-3, is KAGVTQTPRYLIKTRGQQVTLSCSPISGHRSVSWYQQTPGQGLQFLFEYFSETQRNKGNFPGRFSGRQFSNSRSEMNVSTLELGDSALYLCASSLRGRGARIPSTDTQYFGPGTRLTVL.

CDR3 sequence reads: CASSATPGTSNEQFF. CDR3 DNA: TGTGCCAGCAGCGCTACCCCCGGGACTAGCAATGAGCAGTTCTTC. The genes are TRBV9 and TRBJ2-1, with TRBD2 matching over 8 bases. The CDR3 sequence is 15 residues long. Germline CDR1 is SGDLS and CDR2 is YYNGEE. Trimming at V came to 3 bases and at J to 6 bases, leaving 8 bases not matched to a gene.

The rearrangement links TRBV18 to TRBJ1-6; D may be TRBD1 (5 bases). The V end lost 5 bases, the J end lost 4 bases, and 12 bases lay between the germline ends. Germline loops: CDR1 KGHSH, CDR2 LQKENI. The CDR3 runs to 15 residues. CDR3 loop: CASSFQGTYNSPLHF. CDR3 nucleotide sequence: TGTGCCAGCTCATTTCAGGGCACATATAATTCACCCCTCCACTTT.

This rearrangement joins TRBV6-2 or TRBV6-3 to TRBJ2-3; 10 bases are a match to TRBD2. The CDR3 is made up of 16 amino acids. The germline V gene encodes CDR1 MNHEY and CDR2 SVGEGT. The ends lost 2 bases at V and 5 bases at J; junction bases unmatched: 7. CDR3 sequence reads: CASSYPPSGRKDTQYF. CDR3 DNA sequence: TGTGCCAGCAGTTACCCCCCTAGCGGGAGAAAAGATACGCAGTATTTT.

The chain combines TRBV6-5 with TRBJ2-2; D is unresolved. The germline CDR1 and CDR2 sequences are MNHEY and SVGAGI. Trimming stripped 5 bases from V and 4 bases from J, with 5 bases between. The CDR3 is 12 residues long. The CDR3: CASSRSTGELFF. The CDR3 DNA is TGTGCCAGCAGTCGTAGCACCGGGGAGCTGTTTTTT.

This clone was picked up one time. The chain recombines TRBV19 with TRBJ2-1, with D possibly TRBD2 on 5 matching bases. Germline V gene lookup returns CDR1 LNHDA and CDR2 SQIVND (reference sequence). This CDR3 contains 13 residues. Between the trimmed V and J ends, which lost 8 bases and 4 bases, there was a span of 12 bases. CDR3 in DNA: TGTGCCAGTGTCGGAGGTTATTACAATGAGCAGTTCTTC. Protein product: CASVGGYYNEQFF. The whole variable domain, remainder taken from reference TRBV19 and TRBJ2-1, is DGGITQSPKYLFRKEGQNVTLSCEQNLNHDAMYWYRQDPGQGLRLIYYSQIVNDFQKGDIAEGYSVSREKKESFPLTVTSAQKNPTAFYLCASVGGYYNEQFFGPGTRLTVL.

The CDR3 loop reads CSVATKGTGVWNQPQHF. The DNA of the CDR3 is TGCAGCGTTGCGACGAAGGGTACAGGGGTGTGGAATCAGCCCCAGCATTTT. This sequence joins TRBV29-1 and TRBJ1-5, with 7 bases fitting TRBD1. From germline, CDR1 is SQVTM and CDR2 ANQGSEA. V lost 4 bases and J lost 4; bases outside the gene matches: 16. The CDR3 covers 17 residues.

The genes are TRBV5-1 and TRBJ1-1, with D perhaps matching TRBD1 (5 bases). The length of the CDR3 is 14 residues. Germline CDR1 SGHRS, CDR2 YFSETQ. The germline V and J ends were trimmed by 3 bases and 3 bases, with 12 bases remaining between them. This chain's CDR3 is CASSSGLAYTEAFF. The CDR3 DNA reads as TGCGCCAGCAGCTCGGGACTGGCCTACACTGAAGCTTTCTTT. The full variable domain, its missing parts supplied by reference TRBV5-1 and TRBJ1-1, is KAGVTQTPRYLIKTRGQQVTLSCSPISGHRSVSWYQQTPGQGLQFLFEYFSETQRNKGNFPGRFSGRQFSNSRSEMNVSTLELGDSALYLCASSSGLAYTEAFFGQGTRLTVV.

The J gene is TRBJ2-3, the V gene TRBV5-1, with 8 bases aligning to TRBD1. With 8 bases clipped from V and 3 bases from J, the junction kept 8 bases outside the gene matches. CDR3 length equals 14 residues. The V gene's germline CDR1 is SGHRS and CDR2 YFSETQ. The CDR3 DNA follows: TGCGCCAGTGGCACAGGGGGACGGACAGATACGCAGTATTTT. Its protein is CASGTGGRTDTQYF. Combining the CDR3 with reference TRBV5-1 and TRBJ2-3 gives the whole variable domain KAGVTQTPRYLIKTRGQQVTLSCSPISGHRSVSWYQQTPGQGLQFLFEYFSETQRNKGNFPGRFSGRQFSNSRSEMNVSTLELGDSALYLCASGTGGRTDTQYFGPGTRLTVL.

This clone showed up just once. V and J are TRBV25-1 and TRBJ2-6; TRBD1 aligns across 7 bases. Germline V CDR1 and CDR2: MGHDK, SYGVNS. This CDR3 spans 14 amino acids. Germline trimming cut 7 bases from V and 7 bases from J; bases unmatched to any gene: 7. CDR3 protein: CASTPSGGANVLTF. CDR3 bases: TGTGCCAGCACGCCATCAGGGGGAGCCAACGTCCTGACTTTC.

This sequence joins TRBV6-1 and TRBJ1-6; D is uncertain. This CDR3 has 13 amino acids. The germline gives CDR1 MNHNS, CDR2 SASEGT. The V and J ends lost 2 bases and 7 bases respectively, with 6 bases between them. The CDR3 loop reads CASSEQENSPLHF. CDR3 sequence (DNA): TGTGCCAGCAGTGAACAAGAGAATTCACCCCTCCACTTT.

The rearrangement joins TRBV11-2 to TRBJ2-7, with 10 bases identical to TRBD2. The CDR3 has 17 amino acids. Germline V lookup: CDR1 SGHAT, CDR2 FQNNGV. V lost 0 bases and J lost 3; bases outside the gene matches: 8. CDR3: CASSLDRGSGRGYEQYF. In nucleotides, the CDR3 is TGTGCCAGCAGCTTAGATCGCGGGAGCGGGAGGGGCTACGAGCAGTACTTC.

This rearrangement joins TRBV29-1 to TRBJ2-2; 8 bases are shared with TRBD1. CDR1 and CDR2 (germline): SQVTM, ANQGSEA. The CDR3 is 15 residues long. V was pared by 6 bases and J by 1 base, with 7 bases of the junction left unmatched. The CDR3 sequence is CSVATGTGNTGELFF. DNA of the CDR3: TGCAGCGTCGCTACCGGGACAGGGAACACCGGGGAGCTGTTTTTT.

The chain recombines TRBV28 with TRBJ1-5; perhaps TRBD1 as D (5 bases). Germline-derived CDR1 and CDR2 are MDHEN and SYDVKM. Trimming removed 8 bases at V and 4 bases at J, with 12 bases between. The CDR3 spans 13 residues. This chain's CDR3 is CASYVGVNQPQHF. For the CDR3, the DNA is TGTGCCAGCTACGTAGGGGTTAATCAGCCCCAGCATTTT.

The V call is TRBV7-9, the J call TRBJ2-1; 9 bases line up with TRBD2. There are 16 residues in the CDR3. V was clipped by 5 bases and J by 3 bases; unmatched bases: 8. CDR1 is SEHNR, CDR2 FQNEAQ, per germline (reference sequence). The CDR3 loop is CASSRTAGGFYNEQFF. The CDR3 DNA is TGTGCCAGCAGCCGCACCGCGGGAGGGTTCTACAATGAGCAGTTCTTC.

This chain uses TRBV18 with TRBJ2-7, with TRBD1 matching over 7 bases. The CDR3 spans 14 residues. From germline, CDR1 is KGHSH and CDR2 LQKENI. V lost 4 bases to trimming and J lost 3 bases; unmatched junction nucleotides: 6. CDR3 bases: TGTGCCAGCTCACGACAGGGTATCGGCTACGAGCAGTACTTC. This codes for CASSRQGIGYEQYF.

This chain joins TRBV7-9 and TRBJ2-1, with TRBD2 matching 7 bases. The CDR3 is made up of 16 amino acids. Germline loops: CDR1 SEHNR, CDR2 FQNEAQ (reference sequence). With 1 base clipped from V and 2 bases from J, the junction kept 5 bases outside the gene matches. CDR3 protein: CASSLEPGGTYNEQFF. CDR3 coding DNA: TGTGCCAGCAGCTTAGAGCCGGGAGGAACCTACAATGAGCAGTTCTTC.

This clone was seen a handful of times. V usage is TRBV4-3 and J usage is TRBJ2-7; the match to TRBD2 covers 9 bases. The V gene end was trimmed by 0 bases and the J gene end by 3 bases; junction bases not matched to a gene: 3. This CDR3 is 15 amino acids long. Germline V gives CDR1 LGHNA, CDR2 YSLEER. The CDR3 DNA reads TGCGCCAGCAGCCAAGATAGCGGGAGACGCTACGAGCAGTACTTC. This codes for CASSQDSGRRYEQYF.

This chain uses TRBV6-2 or TRBV6-3 with TRBJ1-5, with a possible D match to TRBD1 (5 bases). CDR3 length equals 16 residues. Germline assignment: CDR1 MNHEY and CDR2 SVGEGT. V lost 0 bases to trimming and J lost 0 bases, with 9 bases between them. The chain's CDR3 is CASSYSTGYSNQPQHF. CDR3 nucleotides: TGTGCCAGCAGTTACTCAACAGGATATAGCAATCAGCCCCAGCATTTT.

The CDR3 loop reads CASSIAGADTQYF. CDR3 coding DNA: TGTGCCAGTAGTATAGCGGGAGCTGATACGCAGTATTTT. V and J are TRBV19 and TRBJ2-3; a weak D match, TRBD2 (6 bases). This CDR3 spans 13 amino acids. The V and J ends lost 1 base and 6 bases respectively, with 8 bases between them. From germline, CDR1 is LNHDA and CDR2 SQIVND (reference sequence).

CDR3 coding DNA: TGTGCCAGCTCAACTTTAACTAGCTCTGGAAACACCATATATTTT. This translates into CASSTLTSSGNTIYF. The chain couples TRBV18 to TRBJ1-3; no clear D gene. The CDR3 is made up of 15 amino acids. Per the germline V gene, CDR1 is KGHSH and CDR2 is LQKENI. V lost 5 bases and J lost 0, with 11 bases in between.

This chain uses TRBV4-1 with TRBJ2-3; possible D gene TRBD1, 5 bases. Germline CDR1 reads MGHRA; CDR2 reads YSYEKL. The V and J ends lost 2 bases and 5 bases respectively, with 14 bases between them. CDR3 length: 15 amino acids. CDR3 DNA sequence: TGCGCCAGCAGCCAAACATTAATAGGGGAAGATACGCAGTATTTT. Its translation: CASSQTLIGEDTQYF.

The genes are TRBV5-4 and TRBJ2-2, with 7 bases that match TRBD2. Germline V gene sequence: CDR1 SGHNT, CDR2 YYREEE (reference sequence). The CDR3 has 15 amino acids. V gave up 6 bases and J gave up 4 bases; unmatched junction bases: 9. The CDR3 spells CASTPRGESTGELFF. The CDR3 DNA is TGTGCCAGCACACCCCGGGGGGAGAGCACCGGGGAGCTGTTTTTT.

This rearrangement joins TRBV11-2 to TRBJ2-7, with 12 bases fitting TRBD2. Germline V lookup: CDR1 SGHAT, CDR2 FQNNGV. The ends lost 4 bases at V and 3 bases at J; junction bases unmatched: 4. The CDR3 is 15 amino acids. In nucleotides, the CDR3 is TGTGCCAGCAGCTCGACACTAGCGGGAGGCTACGAGCAGTACTTC. Residues: CASSSTLAGGYEQYF.

The gene calls are TRBV5-8 and TRBJ1-5, with D unclear. Deletions cut 3 bases from V and 0 bases from J, with 10 bases between. This CDR3 has 15 residues. CDR1 SGHTS and CDR2 YDEGEE come from the germline V gene. CDR3 nucleotide sequence: TGTGCCAGCAGCTCTGCGAGTTATAGCAATCAGCCCCAGCATTTT. This codes for CASSSASYSNQPQHF.

The chain joins TRBV7-8 to TRBJ2-7; 15 bases agree with TRBD2. Germline V lookup: CDR1 SGHVS, CDR2 FQNEAQ. Trimming cost V 3 bases and J 2 bases; bases outside gene matches: 2. CDR3 length: 16 amino acids. The chain's CDR3 is CASSLGLAGGAYEQYF. DNA for the CDR3: TGTGCCAGCAGCTTGGGACTAGCGGGAGGAGCCTACGAGCAGTACTTC.

This clone was counted a single time. This chain uses TRBV10-1 with TRBJ1-5; D gene uncertain. Germline V gene lookup returns CDR1 WNHNN and CDR2 SYGVQD (reference sequence). V was clipped by 2 bases and J by 2 bases, with 4 bases between them. The CDR3 runs to 13 residues. In DNA form, the CDR3 reads TGCGCCAGCAGTGAGACAGGCAATCAGCCCCAGCATTTT. It translates to CASSETGNQPQHF.

The CDR3 region has the DNA TGTGCCACCAGCAGAGATCTGACAGGCTGGAACACTGAAGCTTTCTTT. This translates into CATSRDLTGWNTEAFF. The V and J genes are TRBV15 and TRBJ1-1; D might be TRBD1 (6 bases). The ends were cut back, 0 bases at V and 1 base at J, with 12 bases in the middle. CDR1 and CDR2 from the germline V gene are LNHNV and YYDKDF (reference sequence). CDR3 length: 16 amino acids.

This chain joins TRBV6-1 and TRBJ1-2; D remains unclear. V gave up 1 base and J gave up 8 bases, with 11 bases separating them. CDR3 length: 13 amino acids. CDR1 MNHNS and CDR2 SASEGT come from the germline V gene. CDR3 loop: CASSEVAAEGYTF. Written as DNA, the CDR3 is TGTGCCAGCAGTGAAGTGGCAGCGGAAGGCTACACCTTC.

The chain couples TRBV10-3 to TRBJ2-3, with D maybe TRBD1 (5 bases). The V gene lost 4 bases and the J gene lost 6 bases, with 17 bases spanning the gap. The CDR3 length is 15 residues. The germline CDR1 and CDR2 sequences are ENHRY and SYGVKD. The CDR3: CAISGQHPQEDTQYF. In DNA form, the CDR3 reads TGTGCCATCAGTGGGCAACACCCACAGGAGGATACGCAGTATTTT.